This entry is about one T cell receptor (beta chain). This sample was included in a study of T cell changes during pregnancy in multiple sclerosis. Germline V gene sequence: CDR1 MDHEN, CDR2 SYDVKM. With V trimmed by 5 bases and J by 0 bases, 5 bases remained unmatched. The length of the CDR3 is 16 residues. The data were produced by immunoSEQ multiplex PCR, yet TCRdb's version contains in-frame clones alone and is incomplete. This sample carries around 74,000 clones, about nine tenths of them seen once, and the ten largest clones take 3% to 3.5%. The origin of this receptor is a female donor with multiple sclerosis, enrolled in a pregnancy study. The V and J genes are TRBV28 and TRBJ2-4; 9 bases match TRBD1. The material was peripheral blood, obtained before pregnancy. CDR3 nucleotides: TGTGCCAGCAGTCTCCCGGGACAGGGAGCCAAAAACATTCAGTACTTC. The encoded protein is CASSLPGQGAKNIQYF.